These 15 T cell receptor beta chains originate from one sample sequenced in a study of blood T cell repertoires in COVID-19. Here immunoSEQ multiplex PCR was the method, and the copy in TCRdb shows in-frame clones only, minus some. The repertoire consists of fewer than 250,000 clones, with roughly four fifths occurring once and the leading ten covering approximately 4.8%. Sequencing was performed on peripheral blood. These receptors originate from a woman between 70 and 85 years old with acute or convalescent COVID-19.

The rearrangement links TRBV5-1 to TRBJ1-4, with unresolved D. The germline gives CDR1 SGHRS, CDR2 YFSETQ. The length of the CDR3 is 14 residues. V was shortened by 0 bases and J by 6 bases, with 9 bases between the two germline ends. The CDR3 here is CASSLGRQDEKLFF. The CDR3 DNA is TGCGCCAGCAGCTTGGGGAGGCAGGATGAAAAACTGTTTTTT.

This clone was picked up a small number of times. V usage is TRBV30 and J usage is TRBJ1-1; the D is unclear. Between the trimmed V and J ends, which lost 0 bases and 1 base, there was a span of 9 bases. Germline V lookup: CDR1 GTSNPN, CDR2 SVGIG (reference sequence). This CDR3 spans 14 amino acids. This CDR3 reads CAWSVLSGNTEAFF. Written as DNA, the CDR3 is TGTGCCTGGAGTGTACTGTCCGGGAACACTGAAGCTTTCTTT.

This clone turned up a few times. V is TRBV10-3 and J is TRBJ1-1; D possibly corresponds to TRBD1 (5 bases). V lost 1 base and J 6 bases, leaving 12 bases between the germline ends. Germline-derived CDR1 and CDR2 are ENHRY and SYGVKD. The CDR3 is 14 amino acids. The DNA for the CDR3 is TGTGCCATCAGTGAGTTGGGCAGGGAGGCTGAAGCTTTCTTT. Its translation is CAISELGREAEAFF.

The CDR3 nucleotides are TGTGCCAGCAGGGGAACAGGGGGAGCGGAAGCTTTCTTT. It is translated as CASRGTGGAEAFF. The V and J genes are TRBV2 and TRBJ1-1, with 8 bases lining up with TRBD1. This CDR3 has 13 amino acids. Germline CDR1 reads SNHLY; CDR2 reads FYNNEI. Losses at the gene ends were 6 bases for V and 8 bases for J; bases not matched to a gene: 8.

DNA for the CDR3: TGTGCCAGCAGCGAGCGGGCCTCCTACGAGCAGTACTTC. This sequence encodes CASSERASYEQYF. The rearrangement links TRBV5-4 to TRBJ2-7, with TRBD2 as a possible D gene (6 bases). CDR1 and CDR2 from the germline V gene are SGHNT and YYREEE (reference sequence). V lost 4 bases, J lost 0 bases, and 8 bases lay in between. The CDR3 has 13 residues. The whole variable domain, filled in from reference TRBV5-4 and TRBJ2-7, reads ETGVTQSPTHLIKTRGQQVTLRCSSQSGHNTVSWYQQALGQGPQFIFQYYREEENGRGNFPPRFSGLQFPNYSSELNVNALELDDSALYLCASSERASYEQYFGPGTRLTVT.

The V gene is TRBV19, the J gene TRBJ1-1, with 7 bases lining up with TRBD1. CDR1 is LNHDA and CDR2 is SQIVND in the germline V gene (reference sequence). The CDR3 covers 14 residues. The junction had 7 bases not matched to a gene; V was cut back by 8 bases and J by 1 base. This chain's CDR3 is CASAKGTENTEAFF. CDR3 nucleotides: TGTGCCAGTGCCAAGGGGACAGAGAACACTGAAGCTTTCTTT.

The chain couples TRBV10-3 to TRBJ1-1; D is perhaps TRBD1 (5 bases). The CDR3 length is 12 residues. V was shortened by 11 bases and J by 2 bases, with 12 bases between the two germline ends. The germline CDR1 and CDR2 sequences are ENHRY and SYGVKD. The chain's CDR3 is CAVTGTNTEAFF. The CDR3 coding sequence is TGTGCCGTCACAGGTACCAACACTGAAGCTTTCTTT.

The chain uses TRBV12-3 or TRBV12-4 and TRBJ1-3; no definite D call. With 5 bases removed from V and 7 bases from J, the gap between germline ends came to 9 bases. The length of the CDR3 is 12 residues. The CDR3 bases are TGTGCCAGCAGTCCCCACGGTAACACCATATATTTT. This codes for CASSPHGNTIYF.

This clone was observed at least ten times. The rearrangement uses TRBV28 and TRBJ1-2, with TRBD1 identical over 8 bases. CDR1 is MDHEN and CDR2 is SYDVKM in the germline V gene. The junction had 12 bases not matched to a gene; V was cut back by 2 bases and J by 4 bases. CDR3 length: 17 residues. CDR3 protein: CASSLDLRGPRSYGYTF. CDR3 coding DNA: TGTGCCAGCAGTTTAGACCTCAGGGGGCCTCGGAGCTATGGCTACACCTTC.

J is TRBJ2-5 and V is TRBV5-6; perhaps TRBD1 as D (6 bases). Deletions cut 4 bases from V and 3 bases from J, with 13 bases between. Germline values: CDR1 SGHDT, CDR2 YYEEEE. This CDR3 is 14 amino acids long. CDR3 coding DNA: TGTGCCAGCAGCACCTTGGCAGGGGAAGAGACCCAGTACTTC. Protein: CASSTLAGEETQYF.

The chain links TRBV6-5 to TRBJ1-2; D remains ambiguous. Germline-derived CDR1 and CDR2 are MNHEY and SVGAGI. Trimming removed 8 bases from V and 4 bases from J, with 20 bases in between. The CDR3 runs to 15 residues. For the CDR3, the DNA is TGTGCCAGCCGACCAGGTGGAGGGAGGATCTATGGCTACACCTTC. It specifies CASRPGGGRIYGYTF.

The J gene is TRBJ1-1, the V gene TRBV27; unclear D gene. Per germline, CDR1 MNHEY and CDR2 SMNVEV (reference sequence). Trimming cost V 6 bases and J 1 base, with 9 bases left between them. The CDR3 totals 13 residues. The CDR3 nucleotides read TGTGCCAGCAGCTGGGGAGGGAACACTGAAGCTTTCTTT. Amino acid sequence: CASSWGGNTEAFF.

The chain carries TRBV19 and TRBJ1-2; D gene unclear. The CDR3 has 14 residues. Per germline, CDR1 LNHDA and CDR2 SQIVND (reference sequence). The V end was cut by 1 base, the J end by 1 base, with 7 bases between. The DNA for the CDR3 is TGTGCCAGTAGTATAGGTGGAGTTAACTATGGCTACACCTTC. Its translation: CASSIGGVNYGYTF. The full variable domain, completed using reference TRBV19 and TRBJ1-2, is DGGITQSPKYLFRKEGQNVTLSCEQNLNHDAMYWYRQDPGQGLRLIYYSQIVNDFQKGDIAEGYSVSREKKESFPLTVTSAQKNPTAFYLCASSIGGVNYGYTFGSGTRLTVV.

CDR3 coding DNA: TGTGCCATCAGTGACAGGGCGCTCGAAGCTTTCTTT. Its translation: CAISDRALEAFF. The chain couples TRBV10-3 to TRBJ1-1; D is possibly TRBD1 (5 bases). Germline CDR1 ENHRY, CDR2 SYGVKD. CDR3 length equals 12 residues. V lost 3 bases and J 8 bases, leaving 10 bases between the germline ends.

The J gene is TRBJ1-2, the V gene TRBV6-5, with D perhaps TRBD1 (6 bases). Looked up from germline, CDR1 is MNHEY and CDR2 is SVGAGI. Deletions cut 7 bases from V and 2 bases from J, with 14 bases between. This CDR3 is 14 amino acids long. As DNA, the CDR3 is TGTGCCAGCACCTTAACAGGGCCGAACTATGGCTACACCTTC. It encodes CASTLTGPNYGYTF.